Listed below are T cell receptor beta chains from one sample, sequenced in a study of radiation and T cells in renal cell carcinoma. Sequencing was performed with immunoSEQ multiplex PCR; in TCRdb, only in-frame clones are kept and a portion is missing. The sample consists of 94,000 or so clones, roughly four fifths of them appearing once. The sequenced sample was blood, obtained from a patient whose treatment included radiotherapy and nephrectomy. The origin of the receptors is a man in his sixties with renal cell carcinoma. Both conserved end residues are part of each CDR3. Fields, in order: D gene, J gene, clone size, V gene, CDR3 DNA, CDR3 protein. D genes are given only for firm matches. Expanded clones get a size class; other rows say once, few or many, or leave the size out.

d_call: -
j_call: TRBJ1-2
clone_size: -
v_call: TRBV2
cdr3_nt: TGTGCCAGCACGGTCTCCGAAAAGGGCTATGGCTACACCTTC
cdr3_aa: CASTVSEKGYGYTF

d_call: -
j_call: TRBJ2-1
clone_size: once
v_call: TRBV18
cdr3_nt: TGTGCCAGCTCACAAACACAGGGAGGGTCCTACAATGAGCAGTTCTTC
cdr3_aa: CASSQTQGGSYNEQFF

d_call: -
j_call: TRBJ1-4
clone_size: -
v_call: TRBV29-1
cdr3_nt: TGCAGCGTTTCGCGACAAACTAATGAAAAACTGTTTTTT
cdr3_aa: CSVSRQTNEKLFF

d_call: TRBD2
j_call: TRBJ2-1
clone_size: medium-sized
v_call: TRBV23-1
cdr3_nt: TGCGCCAGCAGTCAATCGTCGGGGGGAGGGCCGATCGATGAGCAGTTCTTC
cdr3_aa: CASSQSSGGGPIDEQFF

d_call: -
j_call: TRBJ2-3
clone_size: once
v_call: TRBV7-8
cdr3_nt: TGTGCCAGCAGCTTAGTGGGGGCCTCCTCGGATACGCAGTATTTT
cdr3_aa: CASSLVGASSDTQYF

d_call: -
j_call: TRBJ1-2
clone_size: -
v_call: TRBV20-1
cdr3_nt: TGCAGTGCTAGCCGACAGTATGGCTACACCTTC
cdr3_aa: CSASRQYGYTF

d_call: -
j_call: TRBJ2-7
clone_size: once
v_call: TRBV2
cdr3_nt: TGTGCCAGCAGAGGGGACTTCTCCGCGGTCGAGCAGTACTTC
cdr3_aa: CASRGDFSAVEQYF

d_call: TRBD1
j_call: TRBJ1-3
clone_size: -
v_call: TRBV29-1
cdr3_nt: TGCAGCGCCGGACAGGGGGCGGGGAACACCATATATTTT
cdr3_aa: CSAGQGAGNTIYF

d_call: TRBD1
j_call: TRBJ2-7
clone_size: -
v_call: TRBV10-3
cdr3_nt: TGTGCCATCAGTGATATTGGACAGGCAGCTTACGAGCAGTACTTC
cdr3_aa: CAISDIGQAAYEQYF

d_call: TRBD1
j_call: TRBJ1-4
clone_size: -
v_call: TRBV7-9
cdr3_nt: TGTGCCAGCAGCTTAGAAGGCGGGACAGTAAATGAAAAACTGTTTTTT
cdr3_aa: CASSLEGGTVNEKLFF

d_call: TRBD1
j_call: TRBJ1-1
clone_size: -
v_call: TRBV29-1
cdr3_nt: TGCAGCGTGCAATACAGGGGCCTCACTGAAGCTTTCTTT
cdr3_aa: CSVQYRGLTEAFF

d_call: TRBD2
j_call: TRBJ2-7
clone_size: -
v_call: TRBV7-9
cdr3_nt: TGTGCCAGCAGCCCGGGACTAGCGGGAGTGGAGCAGTACTTC
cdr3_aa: CASSPGLAGVEQYF

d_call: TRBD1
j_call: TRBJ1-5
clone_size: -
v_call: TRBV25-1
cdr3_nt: TGTGCCAGAACTAATGCGGGACAGGCGGCATGCAATCAGCCCCAGCATTTT
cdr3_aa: CARTNAGQAACNQPQHF

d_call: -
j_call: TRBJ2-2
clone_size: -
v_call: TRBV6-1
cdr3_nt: TGTGCCAGCAGGCAAATTGAGATCGGGGAGCTGTTTTTT
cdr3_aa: CASRQIEIGELFF

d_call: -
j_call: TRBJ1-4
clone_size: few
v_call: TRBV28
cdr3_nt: TGTGCCAGCGGGGCAGAAGCTAATGAAAAACTGTTTTTT
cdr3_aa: CASGAEANEKLFF

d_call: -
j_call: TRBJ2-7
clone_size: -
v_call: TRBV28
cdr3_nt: TGTGCCAGCATCGGAGGCAGGCTCGTCTACGAGCAGTACTTC
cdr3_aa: CASIGGRLVYEQYF

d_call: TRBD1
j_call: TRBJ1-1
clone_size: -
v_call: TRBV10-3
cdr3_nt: TGTGCCATCAGTGAGGAAGGGGGCGCCGGGACTGAAGCTTTCTTT
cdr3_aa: CAISEEGGAGTEAFF

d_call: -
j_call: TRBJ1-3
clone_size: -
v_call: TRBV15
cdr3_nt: TGTGCCACCAGCAGAGAAAGGCCAGGGGCAGGTGGAAACACCATATATTTT
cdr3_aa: CATSRERPGAGGNTIYF

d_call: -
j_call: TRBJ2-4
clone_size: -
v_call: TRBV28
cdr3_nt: TGTGCCAGCAGGGGGACTCCTCTTCCGGACATTCAGTACTTC
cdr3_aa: CASRGTPLPDIQYF

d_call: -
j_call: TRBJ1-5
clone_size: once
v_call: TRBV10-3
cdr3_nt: TGTGCCATCAGTGAGTCTTCGGAACCCCAGCATTTT
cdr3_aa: CAISESSEPQHF

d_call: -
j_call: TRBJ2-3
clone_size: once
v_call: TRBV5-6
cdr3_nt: TGTGCCAGCAGCTTTTGGCCCGGCCCATCCATCCCAGATACGCAGTATTTT
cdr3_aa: CASSFWPGPSIPDTQYF

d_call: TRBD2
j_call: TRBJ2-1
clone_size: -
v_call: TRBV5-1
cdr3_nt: TGCGCCAGCAGCACAGGACTAGCGGGAGAAAATGAGCAGTTCTTC
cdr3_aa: CASSTGLAGENEQFF

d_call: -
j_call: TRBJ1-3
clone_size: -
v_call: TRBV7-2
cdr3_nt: TGTGCCAGCAGCTTAATCAGGGTCGGAAACACCATATATTTT
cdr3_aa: CASSLIRVGNTIYF

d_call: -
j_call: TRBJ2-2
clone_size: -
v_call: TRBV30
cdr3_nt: TGTGCCTGGAGTGTTTCCCCAGAGACCGGGGAGCTGTTTTTT
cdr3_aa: CAWSVSPETGELFF

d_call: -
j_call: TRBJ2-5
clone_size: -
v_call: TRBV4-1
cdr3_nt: TGCGCCAGCAGCCAAGCTATGGAGACCCAGTACTTC
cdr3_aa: CASSQAMETQYF

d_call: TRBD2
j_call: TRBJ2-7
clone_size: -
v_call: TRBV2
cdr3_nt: TGTGCCGCCCGAACTAGCGGGGCCACCTACGAGCAGTACTTC
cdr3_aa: CAARTSGATYEQYF

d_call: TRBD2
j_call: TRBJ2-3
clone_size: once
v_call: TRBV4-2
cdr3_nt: TGTGCCAGCAGCCAAGTACTAGCGGGAGATGCAGATACGCAGTATTTT
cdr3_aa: CASSQVLAGDADTQYF

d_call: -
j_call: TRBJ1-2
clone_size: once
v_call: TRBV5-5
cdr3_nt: TGTGCCAGCAGCTTGAATCCCGCAGAGGGTTTATACACCTTC
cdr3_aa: CASSLNPAEGLYTF

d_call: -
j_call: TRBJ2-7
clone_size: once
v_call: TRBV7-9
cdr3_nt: TGTGCCAGCAGCTTACTCTACGGAGGCCACGAGCAGTACTTC
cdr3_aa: CASSLLYGGHEQYF

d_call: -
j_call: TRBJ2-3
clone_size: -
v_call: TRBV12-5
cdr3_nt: TGTGCTAGTGGTTTAGGGGGATTCACAGATACGCAGTATTTT
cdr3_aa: CASGLGGFTDTQYF

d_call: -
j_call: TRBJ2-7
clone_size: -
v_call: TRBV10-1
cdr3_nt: TGCGCCAGCAGTGGTGGCCAGGGAGTATACGAGCAGTACTTC
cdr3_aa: CASSGGQGVYEQYF

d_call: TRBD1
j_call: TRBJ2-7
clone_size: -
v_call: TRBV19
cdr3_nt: TGTGCCAGTAGTAAGGGACAGATCTACGAGCAGTACTTC
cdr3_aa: CASSKGQIYEQYF

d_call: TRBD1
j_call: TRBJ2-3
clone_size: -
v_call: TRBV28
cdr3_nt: TGTGCCAGCAGGTCTGACAGGGGGATCACAGATACGCAGTATTTT
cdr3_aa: CASRSDRGITDTQYF

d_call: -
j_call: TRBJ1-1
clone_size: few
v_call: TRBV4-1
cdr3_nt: TGCGCCAGCAGCCAAGAGAGGGGGGCCACTGAAGCTTTCTTT
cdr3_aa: CASSQERGATEAFF

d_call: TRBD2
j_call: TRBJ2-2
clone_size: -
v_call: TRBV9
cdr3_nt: TGTGCCAGCAGGGTAGGGCGCGGGAGGGCCAGGACCGGGGAGCTGTTTTTT
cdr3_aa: CASRVGRGRARTGELFF

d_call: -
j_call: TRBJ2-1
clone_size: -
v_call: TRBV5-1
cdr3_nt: TGCGCCAGCAGCGGCTTTCGCGGCTCCTACAATGAGCAGTTCTTC
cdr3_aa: CASSGFRGSYNEQFF

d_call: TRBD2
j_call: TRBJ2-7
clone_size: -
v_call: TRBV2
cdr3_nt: TGTGCCAGCAGTGAGACTAGCGGGGGAAACGAGCAGTACTTC
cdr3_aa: CASSETSGGNEQYF

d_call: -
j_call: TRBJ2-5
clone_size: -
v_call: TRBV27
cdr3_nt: TGTGCCAGCAGTCCAACGCAAGGGCGGCAAGAGACCCAGTACTTC
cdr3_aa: CASSPTQGRQETQYF

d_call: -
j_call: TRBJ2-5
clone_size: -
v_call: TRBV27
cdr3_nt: TGTGCCAGCAGCGACGGGGACATTAGAAACCAAGAGACCCAGTACTTC
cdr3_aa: CASSDGDIRNQETQYF

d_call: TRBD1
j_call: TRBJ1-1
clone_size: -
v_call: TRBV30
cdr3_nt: TGTGCCTGGAGTGTCCCCACGACAGGGGGCTGGACTGAAGCTTTCTTT
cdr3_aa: CAWSVPTTGGWTEAFF

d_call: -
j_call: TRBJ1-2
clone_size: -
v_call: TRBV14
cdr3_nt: TGTGCCAGCAGCCTACAAGGAATTGGCTACACCTTC
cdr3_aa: CASSLQGIGYTF

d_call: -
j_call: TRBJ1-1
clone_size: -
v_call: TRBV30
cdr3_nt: TGTGCCTGGAGTGATGGGGGCAACAGGGAAGCTTTCTTT
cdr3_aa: CAWSDGGNREAFF

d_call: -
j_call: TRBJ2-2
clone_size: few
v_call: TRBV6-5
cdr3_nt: TGTGCCAGCACCGACCCAAACACCGGGGAGCTGTTTTTT
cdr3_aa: CASTDPNTGELFF

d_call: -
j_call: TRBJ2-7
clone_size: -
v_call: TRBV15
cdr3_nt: TGTGCCACCAGCAGAGACATTGACAGCTCCTACGAGCAGTACTTC
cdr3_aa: CATSRDIDSSYEQYF

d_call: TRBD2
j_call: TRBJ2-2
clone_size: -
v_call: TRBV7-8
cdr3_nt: TGTGCCAGCAGCTTGGGACTAGCCGGCACCGGGGAGCTGTTTTTT
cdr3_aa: CASSLGLAGTGELFF

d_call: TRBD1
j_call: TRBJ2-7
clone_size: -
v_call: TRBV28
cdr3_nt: TGTGCCAGCAGTCGCCGGGACAGGGGGTACGAGCAGTACTTC
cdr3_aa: CASSRRDRGYEQYF

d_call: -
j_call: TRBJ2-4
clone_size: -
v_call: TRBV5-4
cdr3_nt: TGTGCCAGCAGCCCTTTCAGGTCAGAAGACATTCAGTACTTC
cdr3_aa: CASSPFRSEDIQYF

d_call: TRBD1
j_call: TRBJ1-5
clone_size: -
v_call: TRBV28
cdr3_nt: TGTGCCAGCCACAGGGGTGGGAGCAATCAGCCCCAGCATTTT
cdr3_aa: CASHRGGSNQPQHF

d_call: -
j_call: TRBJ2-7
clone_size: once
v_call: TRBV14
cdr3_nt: TGTGCCAGCAGCCAGGACCGGGAAATATACGAGCAGTACTTC
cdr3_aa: CASSQDREIYEQYF